Below, 27 T cell receptor beta chains from the same sample are listed, as sequenced in a study of T cell responses to AZD1222 COVID-19 vaccine. Profiled with immunoSEQ multiplex PCR; TCRdb holds only in-frame clones, not every one. Of approximately 200,000 clones listed, less than 95% are singletons. The source was peripheral blood, collected 28 days after the second dose of the MenACWY control vaccine. The receptors originated from an adult who received the MenACWY meningococcal vaccine as a control.

This chain links TRBV4-2 with TRBJ1-1, with D uncertain. This CDR3 has 14 amino acids. V was pared by 4 bases and J by 4 bases, with 13 bases between. Germline CDR1 and CDR2: LGHNA and YNFKEQ. CDR3 in amino acids: CASSPLGKGTEAFF. CDR3 DNA sequence: TGTGCCAGCAGCCCTCTAGGAAAAGGCACTGAAGCTTTCTTT.

V is TRBV10-3 and J is TRBJ1-6; D remains ambiguous. The CDR3 length is 18 residues. Germline CDR1 reads ENHRY; CDR2 reads SYGVKD. Trimming took off 2 bases at V and 6 bases at J, with 20 bases between the two ends. CDR3 amino acids: CAISETPFGILSNSPLHF. The DNA for the CDR3 is TGTGCCATCAGTGAGACCCCATTCGGTATATTGAGTAATTCACCCCTCCACTTT.

The chain has TRBV7-9 and TRBJ1-4, with 8 bases lining up with TRBD1. The V segment lost 5 bases and the J segment 8 bases; nucleotides outside the gene matches: 13. CDR3 length equals 16 residues. Germline V gives CDR1 SEHNR, CDR2 FQNEAQ (reference sequence). The CDR3: CASSRTSDRGGEKLFF. CDR3 nucleotide sequence: TGTGCCAGCAGCCGAACTTCCGACAGGGGAGGAGAAAAACTGTTTTTT.

The rearrangement uses TRBV30 and TRBJ2-1; 7 bases line up with TRBD2. Germline trimming cut 5 bases from V and 1 base from J; bases unmatched to any gene: 11. The V gene's germline CDR1 is GTSNPN and CDR2 SVGIG (reference sequence). CDR3 length: 16 residues. The CDR3 region has the DNA TGTGCCTGGTCCATGGGGCTAGCGGAATCCTACAATGAGCAGTTCTTC. Encoded protein: CAWSMGLAESYNEQFF. The full variable domain, its missing parts supplied by reference TRBV30 and TRBJ2-1, is SQTIHQWPATLVQPVGSPLSLECTVEGTSNPNLYWYRQAAGRGLQLLFYSVGIGQISSEVPQNLSASRPQDRQFILSSKKLLLSDSGFYLCAWSMGLAESYNEQFFGPGTRLTVL.

The genes are TRBV28 and TRBJ2-5; D gene unclear. CDR3 length: 14 residues. Trimming took off 3 bases at V and 5 bases at J, with 13 bases between the two ends. The germline gives CDR1 MDHEN, CDR2 SYDVKM. The CDR3 nucleotides are TGTGCCAGCAGTTTGAGTTTGGGGTGGGAGACCCAGTACTTC. Amino acids: CASSLSLGWETQYF.

The V gene is TRBV30, the J gene TRBJ1-1; D perhaps matches TRBD1 (5 bases). This CDR3 is built from 17 residues. Germline CDR1 is GTSNPN and CDR2 is SVGIG (reference sequence). The germline V and J ends were trimmed by 1 base and 1 base, with 19 bases remaining between them. The CDR3 nucleotides are TGTGCCTGGAGTGGGCCAGGGCTAACTACGTGGAACACTGAAGCTTTCTTT. Encoded protein: CAWSGPGLTTWNTEAFF.

The sample holds one count of this clone. The chain recombines TRBV5-1 with TRBJ2-7, with D possibly matching TRBD2 (6 bases). V shed 4 bases and J shed 0 bases, with 17 bases lying between them. The CDR3 has 16 residues. Germline V CDR1 and CDR2: SGHRS, YFSETQ. CDR3 sequence reads: CASSKTPGLSSYEQYF. Written as DNA, the CDR3 is TGCGCCAGCAGCAAGACCCCGGGACTTAGCTCCTACGAGCAGTACTTC.

This chain connects TRBV28 to TRBJ1-5; TRBD1 matches 10 bases. Germline CDR1 reads MDHEN; CDR2 reads SYDVKM. CDR3 length equals 18 residues. The trim removed 5 bases at V and 0 bases at J, leaving 10 bases unmatched. Here the CDR3 DNA reads TGTGCCAGCAGTATTACCGGGACAGGGGTTAATAGCAATCAGCCCCAGCATTTT. It is translated as CASSITGTGVNSNQPQHF.

The rearrangement uses TRBV27 and TRBJ2-1; TRBD1 agrees at 7 bases. This CDR3 spans 13 amino acids. CDR1 is MNHEY, CDR2 SMNVEV, per germline (reference sequence). V shed 5 bases, J shed 9 bases, and the junction held 7 bases outside the gene matches. The CDR3 here is CASSITRTGEQFF. The CDR3 nucleotides read TGTGCCAGCAGTATTACTCGGACAGGTGAGCAGTTCTTC.

This clone has only one observation. This chain links TRBV9 with TRBJ2-1, with TRBD1 as a possible D gene (5 bases). This CDR3 contains 14 residues. Germline V gives CDR1 SGDLS, CDR2 YYNGEE. V was shortened by 3 bases and J by 6 bases, with 13 bases between the two germline ends. CDR3 residues: CASSGGSGVNEQFF. As DNA, the CDR3 is TGTGCCAGCAGCGGGGGCAGTGGGGTCAATGAGCAGTTCTTC.

This rearrangement joins TRBV19 to TRBJ2-1, with 13 nucleotides matching TRBD2. V lost 1 base, J lost 4 bases, and 10 bases stayed unmatched. Germline CDR1 and CDR2: LNHDA and SQIVND (reference sequence). There are 19 residues in the CDR3. The CDR3 nucleotides read TGTGCCAGTAGTATAGGCCCCTCCGGGACTAGCGGGAATTACAATGAGCAGTTCTTC. Translating it yields CASSIGPSGTSGNYNEQFF. The full variable domain, with the rest looked up from reference TRBV19 and TRBJ2-1, is DGGITQSPKYLFRKEGQNVTLSCEQNLNHDAMYWYRQDPGQGLRLIYYSQIVNDFQKGDIAEGYSVSREKKESFPLTVTSAQKNPTAFYLCASSIGPSGTSGNYNEQFFGPGTRLTVL.

The chain joins TRBV4-2 to TRBJ1-2; no reliable D call. CDR1 is LGHNA and CDR2 is YNFKEQ in the germline V gene. The CDR3 is 14 residues long. The V end lost 2 bases, the J end lost 0 bases, and 7 bases lay between the germline ends. CDR3 region: CASSQSIANYGYTF. The DNA of the CDR3 is TGTGCCAGCAGCCAATCCATAGCTAACTATGGCTACACCTTC.

This rearrangement joins TRBV7-3 to TRBJ1-1; possibly TRBD1 for D (5 bases). CDR1 and CDR2 from the germline V gene are SGHTA and FQGTGA. The V end lost 5 bases, the J end lost 0 bases, and 7 bases lay between the germline ends. The length of the CDR3 is 13 residues. CDR3 coding DNA: TGTGCCAGCAGCCAGGACATGAACACTGAAGCTTTCTTT. Translation gives CASSQDMNTEAFF.

The rearrangement joins TRBV7-9 to TRBJ1-6; D is unresolved. The CDR3 contains 17 residues. The V gene lost 1 base and the J gene lost 0 bases, with 10 bases spanning the gap. The V gene's germline CDR1 is SEHNR and CDR2 FQNEAQ (reference sequence). DNA of the CDR3: TGTGCCAGCAGCTTAGAGGACTTGATCTCCTATAATTCACCCCTCCACTTT. Encoded protein: CASSLEDLISYNSPLHF.

This rearrangement joins TRBV5-1 to TRBJ2-2, with D hard to call. The CDR3 loop spans 15 amino acids. V was cut by 0 bases and J by 1 base, with 7 bases left in between. Germline V CDR1 and CDR2: SGHRS, YFSETQ. The CDR3 DNA sequence: TGCGCCAGCAGCTTGGCGGCGCAGAACACCGGGGAGCTGTTTTTT. This codes for CASSLAAQNTGELFF.

This clone was counted a single time. This rearrangement joins TRBV2 to TRBJ2-3; 8 bases map to TRBD2. Germline values: CDR1 SNHLY, CDR2 FYNNEI. CDR3 length: 16 residues. The V gene end was trimmed by 1 base and the J gene end by 2 bases; junction bases not matched to a gene: 5. CDR3 bases: TGTGCCAGCAGTGAAGGGGGTAGCGGGGCCACAGATACGCAGTATTTT. It translates to CASSEGGSGATDTQYF.

This rearrangement joins TRBV6-6 to TRBJ2-7; TRBD1 matches at 8 bases. Germline CDR1 and CDR2: MNHNY and SVGAGI (reference sequence). This CDR3 has 15 residues. Trimming at V came to 5 bases and at J to 5 bases, leaving 11 bases not matched to a gene. The CDR3 DNA follows: TGTGCCAGCAGTCAACGGGACAGGCGAAGGGACGAGCAGTACTTC. Translated: CASSQRDRRRDEQYF.

The chain joins TRBV11-2 to TRBJ1-3; possibly TRBD1 for D (5 bases). The CDR3 has 17 residues. In germline, CDR1 is SGHAT, CDR2 FQNNGV. Deletions cut 3 bases from V and 0 bases from J, with 15 bases between. In DNA form, the CDR3 reads TGTGCCAGCAGCTTCACTCCCCCACAGGCCTCTGGAAACACCATATATTTT. Its translation: CASSFTPPQASGNTIYF.

This clone was counted a few times. The V gene is TRBV2, the J gene TRBJ2-2, with D perhaps TRBD1 or TRBD2 (5 bases each). The CDR3 is made up of 14 amino acids. V shed 11 bases and J shed 4 bases, with 17 bases lying between them. Germline V CDR1 and CDR2: SNHLY, FYNNEI. The CDR3 coding sequence is TGTGCCTGCCGGGACCGAGGAGCCACCGGGGAGCTGTTTTTT. Encoded protein: CACRDRGATGELFF.

This clone was counted a single time. The rearrangement joins TRBV20-1 to TRBJ2-2; D may correspond to TRBD1 or TRBD2 (5 bases each). Germline lookup yields CDR1 DFQATT and CDR2 SNEGSKA (reference sequence). The CDR3 extends over 15 amino acids. Between the trimmed V and J ends, which lost 3 bases and 4 bases, there was a span of 15 bases. The DNA of the CDR3 is TGCAGTGCTAGTGGGGGTTCCCTCTTCACCGGGGAGCTGTTTTTT. Protein product: CSASGGSLFTGELFF.

The rearrangement uses TRBV30 and TRBJ1-5, with 8 bases that match TRBD1. CDR1 and CDR2 from the germline V gene are GTSNPN and SVGIG (reference sequence). V dropped 1 base and J dropped 9; count of bases not matched to a gene: 8. This CDR3 region has 14 residues. The CDR3 loop is CAWSEGQEVSPQHF. The CDR3 DNA reads TGTGCCTGGAGTGAGGGACAGGAGGTCTCGCCCCAGCATTTT.

As concerns this clone: At one boundary the junction diverges from the germline segment, which might be a read error. The chain employs TRBV28 and TRBJ2-6; D gene ambiguous. This CDR3 region has 11 residues. Germline V gene sequence: CDR1 MDHEN, CDR2 SYDVKM. The CDR3 here is CDPPGANVLTF. CDR3 bases: TGCGACCCCCCTGGGGCCAACGTCCTGACTTTC. The whole variable domain, filled in from reference TRBV28 and TRBJ2-6, reads DVKVTQSSRYLVKRTGEKVFLECVQDMDHENMFWYRQDPGLGLRLIYFSYDVKMKEKGDIPEGYSVSREKKERFSLILESASTNQTSMYLCDPPGANVLTFGAGSRLTVL.

This clone was counted a single time. The chain links TRBV6-5 to TRBJ2-2; D not resolved. Trimming took 0 bases from V and 6 from J, leaving 8 bases between them. The CDR3 is made up of 14 amino acids. CDR1 and CDR2 from the germline V gene are MNHEY and SVGAGI. The CDR3 here is CASSYSGLPGELFF. CDR3 in DNA: TGTGCCAGCAGTTACTCAGGTCTCCCCGGGGAGCTGTTTTTT.

This clone showed up just once. The CDR3 loop is CASSSMDRATQYF. The DNA for the CDR3 is TGCGCCAGCAGCTCCATGGACCGGGCTACGCAGTATTTT. This chain joins TRBV5-1 and TRBJ2-3, with D hard to call. From germline, CDR1 is SGHRS and CDR2 YFSETQ. V lost 3 bases and J lost 8, with 13 bases in between. The CDR3 runs 13 residues.

This sequence joins TRBV2 and TRBJ2-7; D is unresolved. Per germline, CDR1 SNHLY and CDR2 FYNNEI. V dropped 0 bases and J dropped 0 bases, with 6 bases sitting between them. There are 14 residues in the CDR3. CDR3: CASSEAVGSYEQYF. In nucleotides, the CDR3 is TGTGCCAGCAGTGAAGCGGTGGGCTCCTACGAGCAGTACTTC.

The chain is built from TRBV6-4 and TRBJ1-1; D unclear. Trimming shortened V by 7 bases and J by 0 bases, and 12 bases separated the two germline ends. Looked up from germline, CDR1 is MRHNA and CDR2 is SNTAGT. This CDR3 is built from 14 residues. The CDR3 DNA reads as TGTGCCAGCAAAAATAACGCGGTGAACACTGAAGCTTTCTTT. It codes for CASKNNAVNTEAFF.

The rearrangement uses TRBV9 and TRBJ1-1, with D hard to call. Germline CDR1 SGDLS, CDR2 YYNGEE. The CDR3 totals 13 residues. Trimming shortened V by 0 bases and J by 6 bases, and 9 bases separated the two germline ends. The CDR3 spells CASSVGGSSEAFF. The CDR3 coding sequence is TGTGCCAGCAGCGTAGGAGGGAGCTCTGAAGCTTTCTTT. Using reference TRBV9 and TRBJ1-1 for the parts outside the CDR3, the full variable domain is DSGVTQTPKHLITATGQRVTLRCSPRSGDLSVYWYQQSLDQGLQFLIQYYNGEERAKGNILERFSAQQFPDLHSELNLSSLELGDSALYFCASSVGGSSEAFFGQGTRLTVV.